This T cell receptor beta chain comes out of a study of tumour-infiltrating T cells in Burkitt lymphoma. CDR1 and CDR2 from the germline V gene are SGHDN and FVKESK. Trimming cost V 6 bases and J 0 bases; bases outside gene matches: 1. The CDR3 is made up of 13 amino acids. Repertoires were generated with immunoSEQ multiplex PCR, while TCRdb's copy carries only in-frame clones and drops some. The sample shows more than 2,000 clones, around 16% of them seen only once. This clone was counted only a few times. The TCR comes from a human donor with relapsed Burkitt lymphoma. What was sequenced was tumor tissue from a relapse. The rearrangement links TRBV14 to TRBJ1-1; 7 nucleotides agree with TRBD1. The CDR3: CASSRGLNTEAFF. The CDR3 nucleotides read TGTGCCAGCAGTAGGGGGCTGAACACTGAAGCTTTCTTT.